Below, 31 T cell receptor beta chains from the same sample are listed, as sequenced in a study of cytomegalovirus exposure and HLA in healthy donors (dated by TCRdb to the late 2010s). Library preparation employed the immunoSEQ multiplex PCR assay. A mixture of 60 forward primers for TCR Vbeta segments and 13 reverse primers for TCR Jbeta segments was used in the multiplex PCR. Drawn from immuneACCESS, this table holds only the in-frame rearrangements with V and J called that TCRdb kept. Clones are partly lost; checked studies trace under half to an unresolved V gene and leave the rest unexplained. The sample contains about 260,000 clones, 84% of them found a single time. The ten largest account for 2% to 2.5% of the sample. The sample comprised PBMCs. These receptors originate from a woman aged 40 to 50 in good health and CMV-seropositive.

This clone was recorded only once. This chain joins TRBV28 and TRBJ2-5; D possibly corresponds to TRBD1 (7 bases). The CDR3 totals 15 residues. Germline V gene data show CDR1 as MDHEN and CDR2 as SYDVKM. Trimming shortened V by 5 bases and J by 3 bases, and 16 bases separated the two germline ends. CDR3 residues: CASSGGGQAEETQYF. The CDR3 bases are TGTGCCAGCAGTGGGGGAGGACAGGCGGAAGAGACCCAGTACTTC.

This clone was observed a single time. V gene TRBV11-2 combines with J gene TRBJ2-7; TRBD2 matches 10 bases. The germline gives CDR1 SGHAT, CDR2 FQNNGV. J was trimmed by 0 bases and V by 3 bases; bases with no gene match: 5. This CDR3 is 16 amino acids long. The CDR3 region is CASSFRLAGHSYEQYF. CDR3 nucleotide sequence: TGTGCCAGCAGCTTCCGACTAGCGGGCCACTCCTACGAGCAGTACTTC.

The chain couples TRBV29-1 to TRBJ2-3; TRBD1 matches at 9 bases. The CDR3 spans 14 residues. J gave up 5 bases and V 6 bases, and 9 bases lay outside the gene matches. Per germline, CDR1 SQVTM and CDR2 ANQGSEA. CDR3 nucleotides: TGCAGCGTGACAGGGACAGGGTTTGGAGATACGCAGTATTTT. This translates into CSVTGTGFGDTQYF.

The chain has TRBV30 and TRBJ1-2; 8 bases match TRBD1. The CDR3 spans 14 residues. V shed 4 bases, J shed 3 bases, and the junction held 7 bases outside the gene matches. The V gene's germline CDR1 is GTSNPN and CDR2 SVGIG (reference sequence). The CDR3, as DNA: TGTGCCTGGACGACAGGGGATAGGGACTATGGCTACACCTTC. Amino acids: CAWTTGDRDYGYTF.

The chain links TRBV4-2 to TRBJ2-1; 12 bases are a match to TRBD2. The CDR3 runs to 17 residues. Germline CDR1 and CDR2: LGHNA and YNFKEQ. Trimming took 0 bases from V and 4 from J; bases not matched to a gene: 4. The CDR3 is CASSQEFLAGGYNEQFF. CDR3 DNA: TGTGCCAGCAGCCAAGAGTTCCTAGCGGGAGGGTACAATGAGCAGTTCTTC.

This clone was counted only a few times. The chain recombines TRBV5-6 with TRBJ2-1; D might be TRBD2 (6 bases). Germline values: CDR1 SGHDT, CDR2 YYEEEE. Trimming pared 1 base from V and 0 bases from J, leaving 20 bases between. The CDR3 runs 19 residues. Here the CDR3 DNA reads TGTGCCAGCAGCTTGAACCACTGGAGGGAGATAGACTCCTACAATGAGCAGTTCTTC. Its translation is CASSLNHWREIDSYNEQFF.

The chain combines TRBV5-1 with TRBJ2-7; a possible D gene is TRBD1 (5 bases). The germline CDR1 and CDR2 sequences are SGHRS and YFSETQ. Trimming pared 3 bases from V and 6 bases from J, leaving 7 bases between. The CDR3 extends over 11 amino acids. CDR3 nucleotide sequence: TGCGCCAGCAGCTCAGGGCTCGAGCAGTACTTC. Its translation: CASSSGLEQYF.

The V gene is TRBV5-1, the J gene TRBJ2-3, with D possibly TRBD1 on 5 matching bases. Germline V gene sequence: CDR1 SGHRS, CDR2 YFSETQ. The CDR3 extends over 14 amino acids. The V and J ends lost 0 bases and 3 bases respectively, with 8 bases between them. This CDR3 reads CASSLDPGTDTQYF. The CDR3 DNA follows: TGCGCCAGCAGCTTGGATCCAGGGACAGATACGCAGTATTTT.

This chain links TRBV2 with TRBJ1-1; tentatively, D is TRBD1 (6 bases). CDR3 length: 12 amino acids. V was trimmed by 6 bases and J by 8 bases, leaving 13 bases between them. In germline, CDR1 is SNHLY, CDR2 FYNNEI. In DNA form, the CDR3 reads TGTGCCAGCAGGGCCGGACAGACCGAAGCTTTCTTT. It codes for CASRAGQTEAFF.

The chain links TRBV30 to TRBJ1-5; D not resolved. Germline CDR1 GTSNPN, CDR2 SVGIG (reference sequence). V was clipped by 3 bases and J by 7 bases, with 16 bases between them. The CDR3 has 14 residues. The CDR3: CAWRLGGPGQPQHF. CDR3 coding DNA: TGTGCCTGGAGATTGGGAGGGCCAGGACAGCCCCAGCATTTT.

The chain links TRBV7-2 to TRBJ2-4; D might be TRBD1 (6 bases). The CDR3 totals 15 residues. V lost 1 base and J lost 5, with 12 bases in between. Germline CDR1 reads SGHTA; CDR2 reads FQGNSA. The DNA for the CDR3 is TGTGCCAGCAGCTTAGGAGGACAGAATCAAAACATTCAGTACTTC. Encoded protein: CASSLGGQNQNIQYF.

The rearrangement uses TRBV21-1 and TRBJ1-4; the table names TRBD1, a call not compared with the DNA. TRBV21-1 counts as a pseudogene. The CDR3 runs 18 residues. The CDR3 nucleotides are TGTGCCAGCAGCAAAGTAAGGGACAGGGGGGCCCGAAATGAAAAACTGTTTTTT. Its protein product is CASSKVRDRGARNEKLFF.

The chain uses TRBV6-5 and TRBJ2-5, with 12 positions matching TRBD1. The last part of the DNA fits TRBJ2-7 better; the J call may be wrong. The germline V gene encodes CDR1 MNHEY and CDR2 SVGAGI. The CDR3 is 16 residues long. CDR3 residues: CASSYAGTGGFYEQYF. The CDR3 DNA reads TGTGCCAGCAGTTACGCTGGGACAGGGGGCTTCTACGAGCAGTACTTC.

The V gene is TRBV7-9, the J gene TRBJ2-2; 7 bases are a match to TRBD2. Germline CDR1 and CDR2: SEHNR and FQNEAQ (reference sequence). This CDR3 spans 16 amino acids. Unmatched junction bases numbered 10, after V lost 5 bases and J lost 4 bases. The CDR3 spells CASSQQAGVSTGELFF. Here the CDR3 DNA reads TGTGCCAGCAGCCAACAGGCGGGAGTGAGCACCGGGGAGCTGTTTTTT.

In DNA, the CDR3 is TGCGCCAGCAGCTTATCTGACAGGGTACCGTACACCGGGGAGCTGTTTTTT. It is translated as CASSLSDRVPYTGELFF. The chain joins TRBV5-1 to TRBJ2-2; TRBD1 matches 7 bases. V gave up 2 bases and J gave up 3 bases; unmatched junction bases: 10. The CDR3 length is 17 residues. Germline values: CDR1 SGHRS, CDR2 YFSETQ.

The chain has TRBV4-2 and TRBJ2-7; no definite D call. The CDR3 is 16 amino acids. The V end lost 1 base, the J end lost 2 bases, and 15 bases lay between the germline ends. Germline V gives CDR1 LGHNA, CDR2 YNFKEQ. The CDR3 is CASSQVIDSSTYEQYF. In DNA, the CDR3 is TGTGCCAGCAGCCAAGTTATAGACTCCTCTACCTACGAGCAGTACTTC.

Of note for this clone: One junction end does not reproduce the germline sequence, and a read error may be involved. The chain recombines TRBV28 with TRBJ1-1; D might be TRBD1 (5 bases). The germline gives CDR1 MDHEN, CDR2 SYDVKM. The CDR3 runs 12 residues. The DNA for the CDR3 is TGTGCCAGCAGTTTTTACCAGGGTGAAGCTCTCTTT. Protein: CASSFYQGEALF. Based on the CDR3 plus reference TRBV28 and TRBJ1-1, the full variable domain is DVKVTQSSRYLVKRTGEKVFLECVQDMDHENMFWYRQDPGLGLRLIYFSYDVKMKEKGDIPEGYSVSREKKERFSLILESASTNQTSMYLCASSFYQGEALFGQGTRLTVV.

The rearrangement joins TRBV27 to TRBJ2-1; 12 nucleotides line up with TRBD2. Unmatched junction bases numbered 11, after V lost 3 bases and J lost 8 bases. The CDR3 covers 17 residues. CDR1 and CDR2 from the germline V gene are MNHEY and SMNVEV (reference sequence). CDR3 DNA sequence: TGTGCCAGCAGTTTGGAGAGACTAGCGGGAGTCGGGGATGAGCAGTTCTTC. Its translation: CASSLERLAGVGDEQFF.

The gene calls are TRBV4-3 and TRBJ2-2; 11 bases agree with TRBD2. Germline V gives CDR1 LGHNA, CDR2 YSLEER. V gave up 0 bases and J gave up 6 bases; unmatched junction bases: 12. The CDR3 is 19 amino acids. Here the CDR3 reads CASSQDSPWVAGGAGELFF. The CDR3 nucleotides are TGCGCCAGCAGCCAAGATTCCCCCTGGGTAGCGGGAGGGGCCGGGGAGCTGTTTTTT.

The CDR3 nucleotides are TGTACCGGCAGGGGACAGGAGAATCAGCCCCAGCATTTT. This codes for CTGRGQENQPQHF. The chain employs TRBV6-5 and TRBJ1-5, with TRBD1 matching over 8 bases. The germline CDR1 and CDR2 sequences are MNHEY and SVGAGI. The CDR3 covers 13 residues.

V is TRBV2 and J is TRBJ2-1; TRBD1 aligns across 8 bases. V lost 6 bases to trimming and J lost 4 bases; unmatched junction nucleotides: 11. The V gene's germline CDR1 is SNHLY and CDR2 FYNNEI. The CDR3 runs to 16 residues. The CDR3 DNA follows: TGTGCCAGCAGGGGGGACAGGAGGGCTACATACAATGAGCAGTTCTTC. It is translated as CASRGDRRATYNEQFF. The full variable domain, rest sourced from reference TRBV2 and TRBJ2-1, is EPEVTQTPSHQVTQMGQEVILRCVPISNHLYFYWYRQILGQKVEFLVSFYNNEISEKSEIFDDQFSVERPDGSNFTLKIRSTKLEDSAMYFCASRGDRRATYNEQFFGPGTRLTVL.

The chain employs TRBV6-5 and TRBJ2-7, with 10 bases identical to TRBD2. V dropped 2 bases and J dropped 7; count of bases not matched to a gene: 2. CDR1 is MNHEY, CDR2 SVGAGI, per germline. CDR3 length equals 13 residues. In DNA form, the CDR3 reads TGTGCCAGCAGTTACGGGACTAGCGTAGAGCAGTACTTC. Amino acid sequence: CASSYGTSVEQYF.

The chain employs TRBV4-3 and TRBJ2-7; tentatively, D is TRBD2 (6 bases). The CDR3 length is 15 residues. Germline values: CDR1 LGHNA, CDR2 YSLEER. V was pared by 0 bases and J by 0 bases, with 9 bases between. This CDR3 reads CASSQDGGTSYEQYF. CDR3 nucleotide sequence: TGCGCCAGCAGCCAAGATGGGGGGACCTCCTACGAGCAGTACTTC.

This clone came up a few times. The rearrangement uses TRBV25-1 and TRBJ1-1, with D possibly TRBD1 on 6 matching bases. Germline CDR1 reads MGHDK; CDR2 reads SYGVNS. This CDR3 spans 16 amino acids. V dropped 2 bases and J dropped 2 bases, with 15 bases sitting between them. The CDR3 DNA is TGTGCCAGCAGTGAAACATGGGGGCCCTTAAACACTGAAGCTTTCTTT. Translation: CASSETWGPLNTEAFF. The full variable domain, its missing parts supplied by reference TRBV25-1 and TRBJ1-1, is EADIYQTPRYLVIGTGKKITLECSQTMGHDKMYWYQQDPGMELHLIHYSYGVNSTEKGDLSSESTVSRIRTEHFPLTLESARPSHTSQYLCASSETWGPLNTEAFFGQGTRLTVV.

This chain connects TRBV6-5 to TRBJ2-5, with D unclear. This CDR3 comprises 16 residues. Trimming removed 3 bases at V and 1 base at J, with 15 bases between. The germline gives CDR1 MNHEY, CDR2 SVGAGI. The chain's CDR3 is CASSYAGYNPQETQYF. CDR3 DNA: TGTGCCAGCAGTTATGCAGGCTACAATCCCCAAGAGACCCAGTACTTC.

The chain links TRBV7-2 to TRBJ1-3, with TRBD1 matching 10 bases. The V segment lost 5 bases and the J segment 8 bases; nucleotides outside the gene matches: 3. CDR3 length equals 13 residues. Per the germline V gene, CDR1 is SGHTA and CDR2 is FQGNSA. CDR3 region: CASSGTGVYTIYF. CDR3 in DNA: TGTGCCAGCAGCGGGACAGGGGTATACACCATATATTTT.

This chain uses TRBV5-1 with TRBJ2-7, with 8 bases that match TRBD1. Germline V gives CDR1 SGHRS, CDR2 YFSETQ. V lost 8 bases to trimming and J lost 0 bases; unmatched junction nucleotides: 4. CDR3 length equals 13 residues. CDR3 sequence reads: CASSGQDSYEQYF. The DNA of the CDR3 is TGCGCCAGTTCGGGACAGGACTCCTACGAGCAGTACTTC.

The chain recombines TRBV7-8 with TRBJ1-1; perhaps TRBD1 as D (6 bases). V was shortened by 5 bases and J by 4 bases, with 14 bases between the two germline ends. The germline CDR1 and CDR2 sequences are SGHVS and FQNEAQ. The length of the CDR3 is 14 residues. DNA of the CDR3: TGTGCCAGCAGCCCAGGGGCATGGGGCACTGAAGCTTTCTTT. Translation: CASSPGAWGTEAFF.

The chain has TRBV7-3 and TRBJ2-1, with 9 bases matching TRBD2. V shed 0 bases and J 5 bases; nucleotides not matched to a gene: 8. CDR1 is SGHTA and CDR2 is FQGTGA in the germline V gene. The CDR3 loop spans 17 amino acids. The chain's CDR3 is CASSLTPRSGGHNEQFF. CDR3 nucleotide sequence: TGTGCCAGCAGCTTAACCCCACGTAGCGGGGGTCACAATGAGCAGTTCTTC.

The CDR3 loop is CASSIEPGNTEAFF. Written as DNA, the CDR3 is TGTGCCAGTAGTATTGAGCCAGGGAACACTGAAGCTTTCTTT. V gene TRBV19 combines with J gene TRBJ1-1; no reliable D call. The CDR3 contains 14 residues. The V gene lost 3 bases and the J gene lost 1 base, with 9 bases spanning the gap. Germline CDR1 is LNHDA and CDR2 is SQIVND (reference sequence).

This chain uses TRBV30 with TRBJ2-1; TRBD2 aligns across 10 bases. Germline trimming cut 0 bases from V and 13 bases from J; bases unmatched to any gene: 9. The CDR3 runs to 14 residues. Germline V gene sequence: CDR1 GTSNPN, CDR2 SVGIG (reference sequence). Written as DNA, the CDR3 is TGTGCCTGGAGTGTCGGCCTAGCGGGAGCCCTTCAGTTCTTC. This gives the protein CAWSVGLAGALQFF.